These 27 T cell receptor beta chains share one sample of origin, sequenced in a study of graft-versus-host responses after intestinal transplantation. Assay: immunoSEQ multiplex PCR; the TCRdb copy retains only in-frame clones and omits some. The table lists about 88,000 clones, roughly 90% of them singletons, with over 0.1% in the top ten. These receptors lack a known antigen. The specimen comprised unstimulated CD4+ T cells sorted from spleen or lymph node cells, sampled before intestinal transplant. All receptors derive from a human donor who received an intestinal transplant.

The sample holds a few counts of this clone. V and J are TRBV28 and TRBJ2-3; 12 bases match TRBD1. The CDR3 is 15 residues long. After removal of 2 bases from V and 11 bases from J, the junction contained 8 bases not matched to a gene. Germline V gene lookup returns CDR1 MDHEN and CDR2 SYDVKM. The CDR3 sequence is CASSLVPGQGARQYF. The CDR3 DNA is TGTGCCAGCAGTTTAGTCCCGGGACAGGGGGCACGGCAGTATTTT.

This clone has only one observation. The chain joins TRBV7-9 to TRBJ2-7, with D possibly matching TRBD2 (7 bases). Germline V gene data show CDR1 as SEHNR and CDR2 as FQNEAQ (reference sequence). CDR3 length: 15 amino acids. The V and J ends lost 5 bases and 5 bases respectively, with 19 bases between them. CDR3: CASSLTGGGGDEQYF. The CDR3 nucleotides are TGTGCCAGCAGCCTTACGGGGGGCGGGGGCGACGAGCAGTACTTC.

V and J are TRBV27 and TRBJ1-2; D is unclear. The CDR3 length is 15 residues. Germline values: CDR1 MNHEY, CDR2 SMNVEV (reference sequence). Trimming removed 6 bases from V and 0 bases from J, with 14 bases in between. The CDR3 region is CASSPLAGANYGYTF. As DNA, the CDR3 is TGTGCCAGCAGCCCATTGGCAGGCGCTAACTATGGCTACACCTTC.

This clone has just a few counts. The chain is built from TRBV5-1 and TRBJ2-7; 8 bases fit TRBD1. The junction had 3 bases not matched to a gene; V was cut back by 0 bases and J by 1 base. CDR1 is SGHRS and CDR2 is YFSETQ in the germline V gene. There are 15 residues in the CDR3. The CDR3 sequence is CASSLDRGKSYEQYF. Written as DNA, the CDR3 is TGCGCCAGCAGCTTGGACAGGGGGAAATCCTACGAGCAGTACTTC.

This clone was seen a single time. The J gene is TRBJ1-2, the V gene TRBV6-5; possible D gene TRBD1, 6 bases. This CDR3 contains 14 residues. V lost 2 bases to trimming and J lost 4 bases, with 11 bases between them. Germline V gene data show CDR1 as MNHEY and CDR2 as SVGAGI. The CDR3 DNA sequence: TGTGCCAGCAGTTACATCGACAGGTCCTATGGCTACACCTTC. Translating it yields CASSYIDRSYGYTF.

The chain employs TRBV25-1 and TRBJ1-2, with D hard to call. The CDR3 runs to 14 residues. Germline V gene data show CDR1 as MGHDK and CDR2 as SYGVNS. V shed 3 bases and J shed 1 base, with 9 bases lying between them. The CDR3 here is CASSDPGGNYGYTF. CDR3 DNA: TGTGCCAGCAGTGATCCGGGAGGTAACTATGGCTACACCTTC.

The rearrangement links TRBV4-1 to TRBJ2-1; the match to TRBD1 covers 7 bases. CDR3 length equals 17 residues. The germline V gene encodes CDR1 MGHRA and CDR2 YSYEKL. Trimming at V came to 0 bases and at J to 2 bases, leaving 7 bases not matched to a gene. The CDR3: CASSQDPTRGTYNEQFF. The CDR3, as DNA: TGCGCCAGCAGCCAAGACCCCACCAGGGGGACCTACAATGAGCAGTTCTTC.

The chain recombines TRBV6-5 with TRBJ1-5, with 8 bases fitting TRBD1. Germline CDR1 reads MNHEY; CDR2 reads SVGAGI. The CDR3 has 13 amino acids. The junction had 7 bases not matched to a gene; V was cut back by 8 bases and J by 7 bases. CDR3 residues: CASGQGRGQPQHF. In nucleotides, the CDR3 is TGTGCCAGCGGACAGGGTAGGGGACAGCCCCAGCATTTT.

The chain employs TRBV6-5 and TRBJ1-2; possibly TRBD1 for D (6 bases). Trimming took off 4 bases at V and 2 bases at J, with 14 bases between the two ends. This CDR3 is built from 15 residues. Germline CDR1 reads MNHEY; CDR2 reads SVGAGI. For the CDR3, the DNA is TGTGCCAGCAGTTTCGACAGGCTAATGAACTATGGCTACACCTTC. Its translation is CASSFDRLMNYGYTF.

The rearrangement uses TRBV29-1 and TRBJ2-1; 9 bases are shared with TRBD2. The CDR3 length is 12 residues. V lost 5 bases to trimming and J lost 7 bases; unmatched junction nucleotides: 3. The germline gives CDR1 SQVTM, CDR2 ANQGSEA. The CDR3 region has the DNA TGCAGCGTTCTAGCGGGGACGAATGAGCAGTTCTTC. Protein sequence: CSVLAGTNEQFF.

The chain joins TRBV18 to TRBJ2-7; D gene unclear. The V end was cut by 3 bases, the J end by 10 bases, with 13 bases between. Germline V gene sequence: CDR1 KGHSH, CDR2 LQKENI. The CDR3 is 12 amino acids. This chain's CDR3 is CASSPSVAAQYF. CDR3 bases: TGTGCCAGCTCACCGTCGGTAGCTGCCCAGTACTTC. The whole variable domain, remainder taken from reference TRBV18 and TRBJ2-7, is NAGVMQNPRHLVRRRGQEARLRCSPMKGHSHVYWYRQLPEEGLKFMVYLQKENIIDESGMPKERFSAEFPKEGPSILRIQQVVRGDSAAYFCASSPSVAAQYFGPGTRLTVT.

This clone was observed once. In nucleotides, the CDR3 is TGTGCCAGCAGCTTGAGATCCGACAGGGGACAATTGGCCCAGTACTTC. It translates to CASSLRSDRGQLAQYF. The chain combines TRBV7-9 with TRBJ2-5; 8 positions agree with TRBD1. V shed 3 bases and J 9 bases; nucleotides not matched to a gene: 15. Germline V gene sequence: CDR1 SEHNR, CDR2 FQNEAQ (reference sequence). CDR3 length equals 16 residues.

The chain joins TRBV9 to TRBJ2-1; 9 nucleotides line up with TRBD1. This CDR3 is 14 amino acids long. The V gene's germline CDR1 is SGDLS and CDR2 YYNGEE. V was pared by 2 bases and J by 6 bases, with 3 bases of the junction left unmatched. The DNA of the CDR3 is TGTGCCAGCAGCGTTGGGACAGGGATCAATGAGCAGTTCTTC. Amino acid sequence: CASSVGTGINEQFF.

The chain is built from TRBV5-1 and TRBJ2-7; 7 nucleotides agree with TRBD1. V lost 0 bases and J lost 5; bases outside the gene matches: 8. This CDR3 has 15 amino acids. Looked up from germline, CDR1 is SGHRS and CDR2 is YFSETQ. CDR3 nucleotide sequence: TGCGCCAGCAGCTTGGGGGACAGAGACCTCAACGAGCAGTACTTC. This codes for CASSLGDRDLNEQYF. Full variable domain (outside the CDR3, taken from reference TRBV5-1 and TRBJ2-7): KAGVTQTPRYLIKTRGQQVTLSCSPISGHRSVSWYQQTPGQGLQFLFEYFSETQRNKGNFPGRFSGRQFSNSRSEMNVSTLELGDSALYLCASSLGDRDLNEQYFGPGTRLTVT.

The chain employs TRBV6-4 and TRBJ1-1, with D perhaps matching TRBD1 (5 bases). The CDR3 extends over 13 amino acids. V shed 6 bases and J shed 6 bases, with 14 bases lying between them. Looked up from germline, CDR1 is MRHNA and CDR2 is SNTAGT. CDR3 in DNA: TGTGCCAGCAGCCCCACCTGGGGCGCTGAAGCTTTCTTT. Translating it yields CASSPTWGAEAFF.

The CDR3, as DNA: TGCGCCAGCAGCCCACCCGGGGGGGGCCACCAAGGGTATGGCTACACCTTC. This encodes CASSPPGGGHQGYGYTF. The gene calls are TRBV5-1 and TRBJ1-2, with D maybe TRBD1 (6 bases). V lost 4 bases, J lost 5 bases, and 24 bases lay in between. This CDR3 region has 17 residues. The germline CDR1 and CDR2 sequences are SGHRS and YFSETQ.

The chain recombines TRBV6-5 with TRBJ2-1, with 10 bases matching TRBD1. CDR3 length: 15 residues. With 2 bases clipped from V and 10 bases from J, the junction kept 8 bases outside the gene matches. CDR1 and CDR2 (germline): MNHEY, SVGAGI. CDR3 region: CASSYGTGAWGEQFF. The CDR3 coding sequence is TGTGCCAGCAGTTACGGGACAGGGGCCTGGGGGGAGCAGTTCTTC.

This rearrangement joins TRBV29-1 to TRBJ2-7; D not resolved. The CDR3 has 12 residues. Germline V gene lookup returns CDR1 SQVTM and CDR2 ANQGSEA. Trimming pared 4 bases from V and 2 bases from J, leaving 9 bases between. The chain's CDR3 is CSVAWAPYEQYF. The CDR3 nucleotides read TGCAGCGTTGCTTGGGCACCCTACGAGCAGTACTTC.

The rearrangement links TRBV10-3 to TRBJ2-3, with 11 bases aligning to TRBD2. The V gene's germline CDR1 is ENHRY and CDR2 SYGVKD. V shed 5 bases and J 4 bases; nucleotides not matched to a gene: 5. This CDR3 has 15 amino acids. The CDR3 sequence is CAISPSGGFSDTQYF. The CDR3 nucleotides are TGTGCCATCAGTCCTAGCGGGGGGTTTTCAGATACGCAGTATTTT.

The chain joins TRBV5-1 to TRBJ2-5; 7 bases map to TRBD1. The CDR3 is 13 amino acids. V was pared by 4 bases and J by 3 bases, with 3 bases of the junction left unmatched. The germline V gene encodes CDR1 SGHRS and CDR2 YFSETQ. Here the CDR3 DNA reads TGCGCCAGCAGCGCCCAGGGGGAAGAGACCCAGTACTTC. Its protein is CASSAQGEETQYF.

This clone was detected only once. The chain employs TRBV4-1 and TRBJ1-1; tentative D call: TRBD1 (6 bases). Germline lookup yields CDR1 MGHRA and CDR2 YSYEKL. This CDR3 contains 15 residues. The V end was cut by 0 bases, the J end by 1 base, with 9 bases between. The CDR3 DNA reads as TGCGCCAGCAGCCAAGACCAGGACAGGAACACTGAAGCTTTCTTT. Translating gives CASSQDQDRNTEAFF.

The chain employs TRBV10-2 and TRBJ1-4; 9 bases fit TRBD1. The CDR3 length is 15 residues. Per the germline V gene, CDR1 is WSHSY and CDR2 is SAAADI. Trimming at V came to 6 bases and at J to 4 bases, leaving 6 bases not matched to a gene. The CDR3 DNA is TGCGCCAGCAGACCCCCGGGACAGGGTAATGAAAAACTGTTTTTT. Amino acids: CASRPPGQGNEKLFF.

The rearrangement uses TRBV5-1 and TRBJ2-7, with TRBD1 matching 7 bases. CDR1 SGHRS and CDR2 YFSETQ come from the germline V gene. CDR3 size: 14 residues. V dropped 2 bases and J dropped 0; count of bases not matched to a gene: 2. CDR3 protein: CASSLQGFSYEQYF. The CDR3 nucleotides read TGCGCCAGCAGCTTACAGGGGTTCTCCTACGAGCAGTACTTC. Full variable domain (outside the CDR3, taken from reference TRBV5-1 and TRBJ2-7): KAGVTQTPRYLIKTRGQQVTLSCSPISGHRSVSWYQQTPGQGLQFLFEYFSETQRNKGNFPGRFSGRQFSNSRSEMNVSTLELGDSALYLCASSLQGFSYEQYFGPGTRLTVT.

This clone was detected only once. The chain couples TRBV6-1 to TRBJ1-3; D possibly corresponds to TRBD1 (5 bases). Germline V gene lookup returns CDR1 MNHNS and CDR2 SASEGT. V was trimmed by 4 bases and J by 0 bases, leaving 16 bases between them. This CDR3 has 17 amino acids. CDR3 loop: CASSVGATVLSGNTIYF. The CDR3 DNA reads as TGTGCCAGCAGTGTAGGGGCTACTGTCCTCTCTGGAAACACCATATATTTT.

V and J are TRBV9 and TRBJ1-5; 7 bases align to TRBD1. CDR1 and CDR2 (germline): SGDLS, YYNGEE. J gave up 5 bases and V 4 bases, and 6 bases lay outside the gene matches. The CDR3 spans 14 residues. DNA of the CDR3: TGTGCCAGCAGCCCCCACAGGGGAGATCAGCCCCAGCATTTT. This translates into CASSPHRGDQPQHF.

The CDR3 nucleotides read TGCGCCAGCAGCTTGGCCGGTACTAGCGGACAAGAGACCCAGTACTTC. Its translation is CASSLAGTSGQETQYF. The V gene is TRBV5-1, the J gene TRBJ2-5; 8 bases are shared with TRBD2. V trimming: 0 bases; J trimming: 2 bases; junction bases outside the gene matches: 6. From germline, CDR1 is SGHRS and CDR2 YFSETQ. CDR3 length: 16 residues.

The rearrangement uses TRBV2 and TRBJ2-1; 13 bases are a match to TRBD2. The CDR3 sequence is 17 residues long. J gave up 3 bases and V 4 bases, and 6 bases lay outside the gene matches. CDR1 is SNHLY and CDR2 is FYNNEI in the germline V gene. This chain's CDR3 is CASSGLAGGGGYNEQFF. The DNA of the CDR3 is TGTGCCAGCAGTGGACTAGCGGGGGGAGGGGGCTACAATGAGCAGTTCTTC.